This T cell receptor beta chain was sequenced during a study of blood T cell repertoires in COVID-19. Clones were read by immunoSEQ multiplex PCR, and TCRdb kept only the in-frame ones, dropping some. The sample records roughly 250,000 clones, around nine tenths being singletons. This clone was seen a handful of times. CDR1 MRHNA and CDR2 SNTAGT come from the germline V gene. This CDR3 comprises 15 residues. V was clipped by 4 bases and J by 5 bases, with 14 bases between them. This receptor was identified in a man in his forties who had recovered from COVID-19. The sample was PBMCs or T cells enriched from blood (not recorded which). The chain employs TRBV6-4 and TRBJ2-2, with a weak D call TRBD1 (6 bases). The CDR3, as DNA: TGTGCCAGCAGTGCTGTCAGGGGAGAGACCGGGGAGCTGTTTTTT. The encoded protein is CASSAVRGETGELFF.